Listed here are 17 T cell receptor beta chains from one sample, sequenced in a study of cytomegalovirus exposure and HLA in healthy donors. Primers: 60 Vbeta forward and 13 Jbeta reverse. TCRdb's copy holds only in-frame clones and misses some; the assay was immunoSEQ multiplex PCR. The table has about 95,000 clones, roughly four fifths seen once. The sequenced sample consisted of PBMCs. The origin of the receptors is a man aged 25 to 45 in good health and CMV-seropositive.

The genes are TRBV5-1 and TRBJ2-1; 8 bases are shared with TRBD1. Trimming removed 7 bases from V and 0 bases from J; junction bases left unmatched: 15. The CDR3 is made up of 18 amino acids. Germline V gene data show CDR1 as SGHRS and CDR2 as YFSETQ. In nucleotides, the CDR3 is TGCGCCAGCGGAGATGGACAGGGACCGGGCCTCTCCTACAATGAGCAGTTCTTC. This gives the protein CASGDGQGPGLSYNEQFF.

The chain joins TRBV9 to TRBJ1-1; the D is unclear. V was clipped by 3 bases and J by 4 bases, with 10 bases between them. This CDR3 is built from 13 residues. From germline, CDR1 is SGDLS and CDR2 YYNGEE. CDR3 coding DNA: TGTGCCAGCAGCGAGGGAGAAGGCACTGAAGCTTTCTTT. Translation gives CASSEGEGTEAFF.

This clone was picked up a small number of times. The chain is built from TRBV27 and TRBJ1-5; 7 bases map to TRBD1. The length of the CDR3 is 16 residues. The junction had 9 bases not matched to a gene; V was cut back by 5 bases and J by 2 bases. The germline gives CDR1 MNHEY, CDR2 SMNVEV (reference sequence). The CDR3 here is CASSPNTGDGNQPQHF. The DNA for the CDR3 is TGTGCCAGCAGTCCTAACACAGGGGACGGCAATCAGCCCCAGCATTTT.

V gene TRBV7-2 combines with J gene TRBJ1-1, with a possible D match to TRBD1 (5 bases). The V end lost 4 bases, the J end lost 0 bases, and 15 bases lay between the germline ends. Germline lookup yields CDR1 SGHTA and CDR2 FQGNSA. CDR3 length equals 16 residues. The CDR3 nucleotides are TGTGCCAGCAGCTCCCGACAAGGGGCCATGAACACTGAAGCTTTCTTT. Its translation: CASSSRQGAMNTEAFF.

The J gene is TRBJ2-1, the V gene TRBV27; the match to TRBD2 covers 10 bases. Germline-derived CDR1 and CDR2 are MNHEY and SMNVEV (reference sequence). With 2 bases clipped from V and 4 bases from J, the junction kept 5 bases outside the gene matches. This CDR3 is built from 16 residues. CDR3 residues: CASSLRVAGGYNEQFF. CDR3 nucleotide sequence: TGTGCCAGCAGTTTAAGGGTAGCGGGAGGTTACAATGAGCAGTTCTTC.

This chain links TRBV13 with TRBJ2-7, with 8 bases that match TRBD1. Trimming removed 5 bases from V and 6 bases from J; junction bases left unmatched: 12. Germline V gives CDR1 PRHDT, CDR2 FYEKMQ (reference sequence). The CDR3 totals 15 residues. The CDR3 protein is CASSATGAPFGEQYF. The DNA of the CDR3 is TGTGCCAGCAGCGCGACAGGGGCACCGTTTGGCGAGCAGTACTTC.

The chain uses TRBV25-1 and TRBJ2-7; no firm D call. The germline V gene has CDR1 MGHDK and CDR2 SYGVNS. The CDR3 sequence is 14 residues long. With 3 bases removed from V and 6 bases from J, the gap between germline ends came to 15 bases. DNA for the CDR3: TGTGCCAGCAGTGAGGTTCCATCTGCTACCGAGCAGTACTTC. This codes for CASSEVPSATEQYF.

About this clone itself: The germline gene is not matched at one end of the junction; a read error may be the cause. V is TRBV7-8 and J is TRBJ2-1, with no clear D. This CDR3 is built from 11 residues. The germline CDR1 and CDR2 sequences are SGHVS and FQNEAQ. The CDR3: CASSLDLPQVF. The CDR3 DNA sequence: TGTGCCAGCAGCTTAGACCTCCCCCAGGTCTTC.

The V call is TRBV30, the J call TRBJ1-5; D remains unclear. The V end was cut by 0 bases, the J end by 0 bases, with 6 bases between. This CDR3 is 14 amino acids long. In germline, CDR1 is GTSNPN, CDR2 SVGIG (reference sequence). CDR3 region: CAWSVRGSNQPQHF. The CDR3 DNA reads as TGTGCCTGGAGTGTTCGGGGTAGCAATCAGCCCCAGCATTTT.

This clone has only one observation. V is TRBV28 and J is TRBJ2-3; 8 bases match TRBD2. CDR1 and CDR2 (germline): MDHEN, SYDVKM. This CDR3 region has 15 residues. The ends lost 2 bases at V and 4 bases at J; junction bases unmatched: 5. CDR3 sequence reads: CASSLTSGRADTQYF. DNA for the CDR3: TGTGCCAGCAGTTTAACTAGCGGAAGGGCAGATACGCAGTATTTT.

This clone was detected a few times. The J gene is TRBJ2-2, the V gene TRBV9; 10 bases fit TRBD2. J was trimmed by 4 bases and V by 0 bases; bases with no gene match: 3. CDR3 length: 16 residues. The germline gives CDR1 SGDLS, CDR2 YYNGEE. CDR3 region: CASSVGTSGSTGELFF. The DNA for the CDR3 is TGTGCCAGCAGCGTAGGGACTAGCGGAAGCACCGGGGAGCTGTTTTTT.

The J gene is TRBJ1-1, the V gene TRBV28, with TRBD1 as a possible D gene (6 bases). V shed 2 bases and J shed 0 bases, with 10 bases lying between them. The germline V gene encodes CDR1 MDHEN and CDR2 SYDVKM. The CDR3 consists of 15 residues. CDR3 amino acids: CASSLPGTLNTEAFF. As DNA, the CDR3 is TGTGCCAGCAGTTTACCCGGGACATTGAACACTGAAGCTTTCTTT.

This clone came up once. The J gene is TRBJ2-1, the V gene TRBV7-8; TRBD2 matches at 13 bases. This CDR3 contains 19 residues. Germline CDR1 and CDR2: SGHVS and FQNEAQ. V lost 7 bases and J lost 2; bases outside the gene matches: 14. DNA of the CDR3: TGTGCCAGCACCGATCATAACCCGACTAGCGGGAGGACCTACAATGAGCAGTTCTTC. Protein product: CASTDHNPTSGRTYNEQFF.

The gene calls are TRBV9 and TRBJ1-3, with a possible D match to TRBD1 (6 bases). The germline V gene has CDR1 SGDLS and CDR2 YYNGEE. The CDR3 runs 16 residues. V lost 0 bases to trimming and J lost 2 bases, with 12 bases between them. Here the CDR3 DNA reads TGTGCCAGCAGCGTAGGGAGGGGGGGCCCTGGAAACACCATATATTTT. This gives the protein CASSVGRGGPGNTIYF. Supplemented by reference TRBV9 and TRBJ1-3, the full variable domain reads DSGVTQTPKHLITATGQRVTLRCSPRSGDLSVYWYQQSLDQGLQFLIQYYNGEERAKGNILERFSAQQFPDLHSELNLSSLELGDSALYFCASSVGRGGPGNTIYFGEGSWLTVV.

The chain employs TRBV11-3 and TRBJ2-7, with D tentatively TRBD2 (6 bases). Trimming left V 5 bases short and J 2 bases short, with 10 bases between. Germline lookup yields CDR1 SGHNT and CDR2 YENEEA. The CDR3 loop spans 13 amino acids. CDR3 sequence reads: CASSRDLTYEQYF. CDR3 nucleotide sequence: TGTGCCAGCAGCAGGGACTTAACCTACGAGCAGTACTTC.

This chain connects TRBV7-9 to TRBJ1-5; 7 positions agree with TRBD1. Germline V gene lookup returns CDR1 SEHNR and CDR2 FQNEAQ (reference sequence). This CDR3 has 15 residues. V was clipped by 5 bases and J by 3 bases; unmatched bases: 7. The CDR3 spells CASSGWDSLNQPQHF. The CDR3 nucleotides are TGTGCCAGCAGCGGCTGGGACAGCCTCAATCAGCCCCAGCATTTT.

The V and J genes are TRBV27 and TRBJ1-1; D is uncertain. V lost 5 bases and J lost 1, with 17 bases in between. The CDR3 sequence is 16 residues long. Germline V gene sequence: CDR1 MNHEY, CDR2 SMNVEV (reference sequence). The CDR3 DNA sequence: TGTGCCAGCAGTCCCCTTGGAGAGGGCCAGAACACTGAAGCTTTCTTT. This sequence encodes CASSPLGEGQNTEAFF.